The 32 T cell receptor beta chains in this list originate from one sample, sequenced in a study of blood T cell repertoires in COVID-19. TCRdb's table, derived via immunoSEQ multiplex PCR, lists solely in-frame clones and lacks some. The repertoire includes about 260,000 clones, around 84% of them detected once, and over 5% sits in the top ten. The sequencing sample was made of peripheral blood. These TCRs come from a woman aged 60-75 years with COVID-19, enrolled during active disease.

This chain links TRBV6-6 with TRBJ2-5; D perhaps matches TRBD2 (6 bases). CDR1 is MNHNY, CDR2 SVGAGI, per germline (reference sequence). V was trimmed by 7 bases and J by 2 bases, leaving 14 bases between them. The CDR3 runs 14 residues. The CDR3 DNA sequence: TGTGCCAGCACCTCCGGCGGGGAGCAAGAGACCCAGTACTTC. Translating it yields CASTSGGEQETQYF.

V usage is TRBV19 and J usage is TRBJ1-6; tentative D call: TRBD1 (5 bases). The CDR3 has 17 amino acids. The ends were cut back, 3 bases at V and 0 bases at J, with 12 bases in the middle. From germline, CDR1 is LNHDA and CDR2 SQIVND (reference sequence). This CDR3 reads CASSIETALSYNSPLHF. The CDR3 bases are TGTGCCAGTAGTATTGAGACAGCTCTCTCCTATAATTCACCCCTCCACTTT.

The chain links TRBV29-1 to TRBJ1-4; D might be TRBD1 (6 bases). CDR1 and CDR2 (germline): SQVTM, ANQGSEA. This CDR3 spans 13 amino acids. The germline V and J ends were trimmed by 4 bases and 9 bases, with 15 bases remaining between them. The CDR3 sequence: CSVATGDRKKLFF. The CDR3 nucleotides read TGCAGCGTTGCTACAGGCGACAGGAAAAAACTGTTTTTT.

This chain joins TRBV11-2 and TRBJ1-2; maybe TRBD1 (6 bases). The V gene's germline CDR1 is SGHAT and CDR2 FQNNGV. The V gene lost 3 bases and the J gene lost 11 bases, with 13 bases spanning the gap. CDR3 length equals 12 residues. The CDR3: CASSLNRVIYTF. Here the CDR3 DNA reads TGTGCCAGCAGCTTGAACAGGGTTATTTACACCTTC.

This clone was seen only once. The CDR3 DNA reads as TGCACCAGCAGCCAACTCCCCCGGCAGGGGGCGATCGGTGGCTACACCTTC. Protein: CTSSQLPRQGAIGGYTF. The chain has TRBV1 and TRBJ1-2; the table assigns TRBD1, which was not confirmed against the DNA. TRBV1 constitutes a pseudogene. This CDR3 is built from 17 residues.

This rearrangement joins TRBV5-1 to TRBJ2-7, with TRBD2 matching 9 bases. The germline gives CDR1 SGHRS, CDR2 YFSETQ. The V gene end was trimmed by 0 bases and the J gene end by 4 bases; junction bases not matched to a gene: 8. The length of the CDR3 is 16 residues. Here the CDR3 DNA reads TGCGCCAGCAGCTTGGGAGGTCTAGCGGGACCTTACGAGCAGTACTTC. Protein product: CASSLGGLAGPYEQYF.

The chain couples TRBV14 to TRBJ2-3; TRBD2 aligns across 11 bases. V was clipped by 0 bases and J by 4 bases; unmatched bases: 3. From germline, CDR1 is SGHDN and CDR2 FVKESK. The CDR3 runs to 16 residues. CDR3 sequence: CASSQDPSGRPDTQYF. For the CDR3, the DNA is TGTGCCAGCAGCCAAGATCCTAGCGGGAGGCCAGATACGCAGTATTTT.

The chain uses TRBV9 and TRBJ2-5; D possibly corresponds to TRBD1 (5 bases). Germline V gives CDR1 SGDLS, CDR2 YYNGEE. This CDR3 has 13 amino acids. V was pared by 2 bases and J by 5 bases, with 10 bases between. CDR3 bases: TGTGCCAGCAGCGTCCAGGGTTTGGAGACCCAGTACTTC. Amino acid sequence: CASSVQGLETQYF.

The CDR3 here is CASSPSGAGSGTGELFF. The CDR3 DNA reads as TGTGCCAGCAGCCCTTCCGGGGCGGGATCGGGCACCGGGGAGCTGTTTTTT. The V and J genes are TRBV7-9 and TRBJ2-2, with D possibly being TRBD2 (6 bases). Deletions cut 5 bases from V and 4 bases from J, with 20 bases between. The CDR3 is 17 residues long. Germline lookup yields CDR1 SEHNR and CDR2 FQNEAQ (reference sequence).

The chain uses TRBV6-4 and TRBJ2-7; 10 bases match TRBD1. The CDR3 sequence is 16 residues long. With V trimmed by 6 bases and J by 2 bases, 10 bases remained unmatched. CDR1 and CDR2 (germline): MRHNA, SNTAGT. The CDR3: CASSLEHGTGAYEQYF. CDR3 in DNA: TGTGCCAGCAGCCTTGAACACGGGACAGGGGCCTACGAGCAGTACTTC.

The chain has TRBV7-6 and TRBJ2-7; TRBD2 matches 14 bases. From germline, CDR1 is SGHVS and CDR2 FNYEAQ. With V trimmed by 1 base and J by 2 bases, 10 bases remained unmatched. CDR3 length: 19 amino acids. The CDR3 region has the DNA TGTGCCAGCAGCTTAGGTTTCAGGGGACTAGCGGGAGACCCCTACGAGCAGTACTTC. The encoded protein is CASSLGFRGLAGDPYEQYF. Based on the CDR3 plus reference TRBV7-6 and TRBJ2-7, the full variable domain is GAGVSQSPRYKVTKRGQDVALRCDPISGHVSLYWYRQALGQGPEFLTYFNYEAQQDKSGLPNDRFSAERPEGSISTLTIQRTEQRDSAMYRCASSLGFRGLAGDPYEQYFGPGTRLTVT.

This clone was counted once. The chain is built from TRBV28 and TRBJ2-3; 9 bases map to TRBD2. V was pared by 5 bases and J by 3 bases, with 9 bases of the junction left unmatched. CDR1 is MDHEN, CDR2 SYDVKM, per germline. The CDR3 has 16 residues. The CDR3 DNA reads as TGTGCCAGCAGTGCCAATAGCGGGAGTTCGACAGATACGCAGTATTTT. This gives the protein CASSANSGSSTDTQYF.

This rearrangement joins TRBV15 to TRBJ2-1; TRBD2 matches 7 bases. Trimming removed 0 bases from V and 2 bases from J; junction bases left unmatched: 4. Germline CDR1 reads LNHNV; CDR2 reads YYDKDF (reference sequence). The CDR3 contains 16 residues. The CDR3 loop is CATSRDLAAAYNEQFF. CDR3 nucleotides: TGTGCCACCAGCAGAGACCTAGCGGCAGCCTACAATGAGCAGTTCTTC.

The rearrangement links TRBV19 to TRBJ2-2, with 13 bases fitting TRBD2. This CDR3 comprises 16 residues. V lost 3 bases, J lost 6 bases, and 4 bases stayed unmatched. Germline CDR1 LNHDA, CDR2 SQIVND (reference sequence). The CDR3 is CASSMGLAGPAGELFF. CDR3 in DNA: TGTGCCAGTAGTATGGGACTAGCGGGGCCCGCCGGGGAGCTGTTTTTT.

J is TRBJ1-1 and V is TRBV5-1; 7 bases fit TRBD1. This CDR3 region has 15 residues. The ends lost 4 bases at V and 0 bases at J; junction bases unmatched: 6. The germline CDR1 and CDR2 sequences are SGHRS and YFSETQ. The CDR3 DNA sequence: TGCGCCAGCAGCGCCGTGACAGGGCTGAACACTGAAGCTTTCTTT. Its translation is CASSAVTGLNTEAFF.

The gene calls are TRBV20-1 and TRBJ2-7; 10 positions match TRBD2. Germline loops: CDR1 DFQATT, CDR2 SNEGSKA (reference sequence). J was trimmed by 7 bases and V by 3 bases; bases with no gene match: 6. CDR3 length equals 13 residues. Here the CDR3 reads CSASLAGVGEQYF. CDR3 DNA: TGCAGTGCTAGTCTAGCGGGAGTGGGAGAGCAGTACTTC.

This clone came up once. As DNA, the CDR3 is TGTGCCAGCAGTTTCGGGACTCTGAACACCGGGGAGCTGTTTTTT. It yields the protein CASSFGTLNTGELFF. The rearrangement joins TRBV27 to TRBJ2-2; tentatively, D is TRBD2 (6 bases). From germline, CDR1 is MNHEY and CDR2 SMNVEV (reference sequence). The CDR3 consists of 15 residues. V was shortened by 3 bases and J by 1 base, with 9 bases between the two germline ends.

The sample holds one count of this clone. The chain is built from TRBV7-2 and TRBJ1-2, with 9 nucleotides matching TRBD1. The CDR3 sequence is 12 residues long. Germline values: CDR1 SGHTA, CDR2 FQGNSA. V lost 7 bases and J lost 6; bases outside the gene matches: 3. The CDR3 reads CASTGTGNGYTF. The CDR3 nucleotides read TGTGCCAGCACCGGGACAGGGAATGGCTACACCTTC.

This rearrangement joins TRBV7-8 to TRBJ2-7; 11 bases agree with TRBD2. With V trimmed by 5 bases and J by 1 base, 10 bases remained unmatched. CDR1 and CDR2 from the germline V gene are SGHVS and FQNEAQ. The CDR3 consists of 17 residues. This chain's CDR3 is CASSNPPSGRISYEQYF. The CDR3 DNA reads TGTGCCAGCAGCAATCCCCCTAGCGGGAGGATTTCCTACGAGCAGTACTTC.

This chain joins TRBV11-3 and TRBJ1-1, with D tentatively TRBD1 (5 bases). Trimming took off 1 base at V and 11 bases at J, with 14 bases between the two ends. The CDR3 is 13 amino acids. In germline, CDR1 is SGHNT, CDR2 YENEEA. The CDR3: CASSLARPKGAFF. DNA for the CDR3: TGTGCCAGCAGCTTAGCCCGACCGAAGGGGGCTTTCTTT.

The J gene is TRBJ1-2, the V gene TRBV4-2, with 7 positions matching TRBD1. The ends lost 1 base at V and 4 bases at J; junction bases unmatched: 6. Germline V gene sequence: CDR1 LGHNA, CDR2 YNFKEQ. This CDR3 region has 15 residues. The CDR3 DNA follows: TGTGCCAGCAGCCAAGGGGTACCAGGGGGCTATGGCTACACCTTC. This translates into CASSQGVPGGYGYTF.

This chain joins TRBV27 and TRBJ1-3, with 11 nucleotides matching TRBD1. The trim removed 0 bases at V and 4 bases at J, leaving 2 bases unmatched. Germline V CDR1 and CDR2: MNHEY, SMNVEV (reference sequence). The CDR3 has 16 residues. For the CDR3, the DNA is TGTGCCAGCAGTTTATCGGGACAGGGGGTAGGAAACACCATATATTTT. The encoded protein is CASSLSGQGVGNTIYF.

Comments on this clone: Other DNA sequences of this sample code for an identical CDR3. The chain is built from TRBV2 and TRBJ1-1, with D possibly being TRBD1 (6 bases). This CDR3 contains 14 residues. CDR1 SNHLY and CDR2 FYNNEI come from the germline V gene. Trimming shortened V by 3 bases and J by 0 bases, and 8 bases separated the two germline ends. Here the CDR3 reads CASSEDSLNTEAFF. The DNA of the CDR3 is TGTGCCAGCAGTGAGGACAGCTTGAACACTGAAGCTTTCTTT.

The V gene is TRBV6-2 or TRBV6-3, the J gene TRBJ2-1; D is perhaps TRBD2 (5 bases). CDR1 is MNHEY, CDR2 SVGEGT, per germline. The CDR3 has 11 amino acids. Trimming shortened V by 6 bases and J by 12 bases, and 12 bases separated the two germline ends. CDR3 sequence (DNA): TGTGCCAGCAGCTCAGGAGGAGTGCAGTTCTTC. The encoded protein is CASSSGGVQFF.

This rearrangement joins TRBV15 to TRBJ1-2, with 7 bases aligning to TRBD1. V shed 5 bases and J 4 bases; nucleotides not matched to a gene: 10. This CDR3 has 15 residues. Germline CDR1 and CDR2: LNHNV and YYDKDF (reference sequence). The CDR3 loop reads CATSPRQGPTYGYTF. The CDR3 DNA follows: TGTGCCACCAGCCCCCGACAGGGTCCCACCTATGGCTACACCTTC.

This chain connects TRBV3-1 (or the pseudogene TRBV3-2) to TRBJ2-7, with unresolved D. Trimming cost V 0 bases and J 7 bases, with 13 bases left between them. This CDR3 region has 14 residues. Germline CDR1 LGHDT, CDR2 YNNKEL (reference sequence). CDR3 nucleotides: TGTGCCAGCAGCCAAGAGTACTACTTGGAAGAGCAGTACTTC. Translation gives CASSQEYYLEEQYF.

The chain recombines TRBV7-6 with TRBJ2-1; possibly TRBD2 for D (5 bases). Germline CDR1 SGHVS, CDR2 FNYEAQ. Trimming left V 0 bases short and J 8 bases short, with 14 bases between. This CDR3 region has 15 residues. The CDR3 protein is CASSLASARRDEQFF. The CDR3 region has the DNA TGTGCCAGCAGCTTAGCTAGCGCCCGTAGAGATGAGCAGTTCTTC.

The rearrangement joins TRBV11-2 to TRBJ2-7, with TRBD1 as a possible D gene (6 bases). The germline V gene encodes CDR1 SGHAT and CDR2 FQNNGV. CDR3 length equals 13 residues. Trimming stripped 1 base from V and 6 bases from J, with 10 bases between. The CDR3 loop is CASSLGQVGEQYF. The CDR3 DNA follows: TGTGCCAGCAGCTTAGGACAGGTCGGCGAGCAGTACTTC.

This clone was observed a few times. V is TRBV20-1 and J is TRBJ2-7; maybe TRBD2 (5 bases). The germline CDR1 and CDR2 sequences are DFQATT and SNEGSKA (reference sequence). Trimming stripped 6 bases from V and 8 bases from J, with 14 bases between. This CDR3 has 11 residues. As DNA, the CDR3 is TGCAGTGCCCTACCGAGACTACAGCAGTACTTC. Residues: CSALPRLQQYF.

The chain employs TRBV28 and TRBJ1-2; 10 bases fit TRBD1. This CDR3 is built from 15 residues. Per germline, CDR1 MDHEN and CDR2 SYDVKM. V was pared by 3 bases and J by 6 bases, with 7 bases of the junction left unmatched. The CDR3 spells CASSFQDRGQHGYTF. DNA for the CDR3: TGTGCCAGCAGTTTCCAAGACAGGGGGCAGCATGGCTACACCTTC.

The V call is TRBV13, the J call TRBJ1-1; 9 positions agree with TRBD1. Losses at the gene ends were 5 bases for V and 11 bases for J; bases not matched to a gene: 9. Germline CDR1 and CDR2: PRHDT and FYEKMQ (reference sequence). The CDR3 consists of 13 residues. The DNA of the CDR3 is TGTGCCAGCAGCCTCCTCGGGGACAGGGAGGCTTTCTTT. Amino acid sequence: CASSLLGDREAFF.

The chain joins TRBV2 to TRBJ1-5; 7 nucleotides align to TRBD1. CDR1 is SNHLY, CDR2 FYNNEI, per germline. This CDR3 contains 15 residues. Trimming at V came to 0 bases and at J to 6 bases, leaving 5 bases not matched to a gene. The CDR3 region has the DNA TGTGCCAGCAGTGAAGCGAAGGGGGCTGGTCAGCCCCAGCATTTT. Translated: CASSEAKGAGQPQHF. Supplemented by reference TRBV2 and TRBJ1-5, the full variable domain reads EPEVTQTPSHQVTQMGQEVILRCVPISNHLYFYWYRQILGQKVEFLVSFYNNEISEKSEIFDDQFSVERPDGSNFTLKIRSTKLEDSAMYFCASSEAKGAGQPQHFGDGTRLSIL.